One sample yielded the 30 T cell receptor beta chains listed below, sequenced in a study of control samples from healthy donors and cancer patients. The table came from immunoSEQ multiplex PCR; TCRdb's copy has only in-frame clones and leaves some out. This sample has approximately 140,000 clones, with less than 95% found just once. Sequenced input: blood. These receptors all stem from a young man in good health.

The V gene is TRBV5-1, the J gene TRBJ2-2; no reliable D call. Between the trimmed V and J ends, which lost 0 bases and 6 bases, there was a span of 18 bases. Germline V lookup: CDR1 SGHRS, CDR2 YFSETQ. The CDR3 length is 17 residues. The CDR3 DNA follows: TGCGCCAGCAGCTTGGATCTACTCGGACCGAGACCCGGGGAGCTGTTTTTT. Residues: CASSLDLLGPRPGELFF.

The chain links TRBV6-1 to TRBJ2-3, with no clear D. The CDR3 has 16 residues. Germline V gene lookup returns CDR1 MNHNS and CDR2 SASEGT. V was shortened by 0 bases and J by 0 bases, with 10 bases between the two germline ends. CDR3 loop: CASSEAPASSTDTQYF. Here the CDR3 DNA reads TGTGCCAGCAGTGAAGCCCCAGCCTCTAGCACAGATACGCAGTATTTT.

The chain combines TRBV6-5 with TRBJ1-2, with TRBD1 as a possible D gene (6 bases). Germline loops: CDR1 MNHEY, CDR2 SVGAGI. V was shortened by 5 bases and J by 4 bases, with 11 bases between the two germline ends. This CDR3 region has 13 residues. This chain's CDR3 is CASSPRQAYGYTF. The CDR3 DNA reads TGTGCCAGCAGTCCACGACAGGCCTATGGCTACACCTTC.

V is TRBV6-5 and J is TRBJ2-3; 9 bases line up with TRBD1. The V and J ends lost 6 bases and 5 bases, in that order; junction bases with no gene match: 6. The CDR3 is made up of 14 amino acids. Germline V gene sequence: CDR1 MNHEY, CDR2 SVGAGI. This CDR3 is CASREGGQGDTQYF. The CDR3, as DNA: TGTGCCAGCAGGGAGGGGGGACAGGGAGATACGCAGTATTTT.

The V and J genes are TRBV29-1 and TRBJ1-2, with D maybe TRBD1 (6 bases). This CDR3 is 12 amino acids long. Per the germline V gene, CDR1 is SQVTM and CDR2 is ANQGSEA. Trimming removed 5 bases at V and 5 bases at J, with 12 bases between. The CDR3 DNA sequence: TGCAGCGTTCGTTCTACAGGGTATGGCTACACCTTC. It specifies CSVRSTGYGYTF.

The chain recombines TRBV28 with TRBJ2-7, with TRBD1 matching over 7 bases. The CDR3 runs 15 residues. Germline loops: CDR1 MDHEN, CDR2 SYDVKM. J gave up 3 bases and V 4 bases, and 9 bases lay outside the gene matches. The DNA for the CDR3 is TGTGCCAGCAGTTCCCTCGGGACAGAGTTCTACGAGCAGTACTTC. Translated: CASSSLGTEFYEQYF.

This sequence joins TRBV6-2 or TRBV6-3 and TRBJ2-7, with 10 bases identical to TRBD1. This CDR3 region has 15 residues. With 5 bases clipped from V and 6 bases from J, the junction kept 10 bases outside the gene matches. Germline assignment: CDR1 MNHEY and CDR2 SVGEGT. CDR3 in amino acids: CASSPHTGQGGEQYF. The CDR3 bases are TGTGCCAGCAGTCCCCATACTGGACAGGGGGGCGAGCAGTACTTC.

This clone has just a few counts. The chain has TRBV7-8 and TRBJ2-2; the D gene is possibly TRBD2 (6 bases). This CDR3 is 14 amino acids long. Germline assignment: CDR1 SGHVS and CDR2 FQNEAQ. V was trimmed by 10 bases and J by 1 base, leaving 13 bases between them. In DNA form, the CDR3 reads TGTGCCACCGCCGAAGCGGGGAACACCGGGGAGCTGTTTTTT. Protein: CATAEAGNTGELFF.

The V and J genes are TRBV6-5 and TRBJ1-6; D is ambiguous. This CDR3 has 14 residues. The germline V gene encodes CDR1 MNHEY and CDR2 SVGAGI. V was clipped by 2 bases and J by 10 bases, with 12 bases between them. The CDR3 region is CASSYADYASPLHF. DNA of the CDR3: TGTGCCAGCAGTTACGCCGACTATGCCTCACCCCTCCACTTT.

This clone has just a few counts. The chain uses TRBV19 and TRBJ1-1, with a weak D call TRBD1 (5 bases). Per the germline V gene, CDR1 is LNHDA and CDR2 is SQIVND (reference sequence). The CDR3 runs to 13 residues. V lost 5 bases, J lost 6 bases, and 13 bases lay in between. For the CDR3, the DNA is TGTGCCAGTAGTTTCAGGGTTCCCGCTGAAGCTTTCTTT. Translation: CASSFRVPAEAFF.

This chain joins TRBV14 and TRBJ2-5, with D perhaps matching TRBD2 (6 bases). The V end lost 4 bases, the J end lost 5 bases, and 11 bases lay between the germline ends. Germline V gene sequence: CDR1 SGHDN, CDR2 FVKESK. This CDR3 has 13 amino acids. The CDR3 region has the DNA TGTGCCAGCAGCCTGGGGACTTGGGAGACCCAGTACTTC. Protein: CASSLGTWETQYF. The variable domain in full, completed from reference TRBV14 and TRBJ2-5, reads EAGVTQFPSHSVIEKGQTVTLRCDPISGHDNLYWYRRVMGKEIKFLLHFVKESKQDESGMPNNRFLAERTGGTYSTLKVQPAELEDSGVYFCASSLGTWETQYFGPGTRLLVL.

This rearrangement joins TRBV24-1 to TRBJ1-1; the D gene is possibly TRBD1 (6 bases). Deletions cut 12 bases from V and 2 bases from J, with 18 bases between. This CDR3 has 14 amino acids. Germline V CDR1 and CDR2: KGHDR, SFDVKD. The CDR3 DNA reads TGTGCCTCCGCCGGGACATGGGGAAACACTGAAGCTTTCTTT. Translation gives CASAGTWGNTEAFF.

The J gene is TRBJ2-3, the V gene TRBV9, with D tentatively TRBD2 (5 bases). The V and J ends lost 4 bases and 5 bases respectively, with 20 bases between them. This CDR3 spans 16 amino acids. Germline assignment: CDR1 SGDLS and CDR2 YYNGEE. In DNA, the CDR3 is TGTGCCAGCAGCTCTACGAAGCATACCCGGGGAGATACGCAGTATTTT. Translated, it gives CASSSTKHTRGDTQYF. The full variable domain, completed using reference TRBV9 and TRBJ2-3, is DSGVTQTPKHLITATGQRVTLRCSPRSGDLSVYWYQQSLDQGLQFLIQYYNGEERAKGNILERFSAQQFPDLHSELNLSSLELGDSALYFCASSSTKHTRGDTQYFGPGTRLTVL.

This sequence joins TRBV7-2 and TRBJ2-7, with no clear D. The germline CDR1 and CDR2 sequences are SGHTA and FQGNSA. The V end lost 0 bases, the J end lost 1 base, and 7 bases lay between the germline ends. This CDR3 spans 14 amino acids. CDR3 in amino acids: CASSLAGGSYEQYF. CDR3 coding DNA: TGTGCCAGCAGCTTAGCGGGCGGATCCTACGAGCAGTACTTC.

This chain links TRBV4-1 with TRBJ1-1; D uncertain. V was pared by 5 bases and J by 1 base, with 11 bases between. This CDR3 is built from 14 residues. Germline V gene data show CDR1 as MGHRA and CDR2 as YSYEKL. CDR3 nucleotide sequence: TGCGCCAGCAGCTACCGGGTAGGGAACACTGAAGCTTTCTTT. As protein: CASSYRVGNTEAFF.

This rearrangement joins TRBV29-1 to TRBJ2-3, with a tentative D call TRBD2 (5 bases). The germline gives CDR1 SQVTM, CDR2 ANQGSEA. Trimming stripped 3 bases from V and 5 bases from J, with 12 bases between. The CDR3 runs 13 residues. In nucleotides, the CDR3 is TGCAGCGTTGAGCGGGCCCGGGGAGATACGCAGTATTTT. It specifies CSVERARGDTQYF.

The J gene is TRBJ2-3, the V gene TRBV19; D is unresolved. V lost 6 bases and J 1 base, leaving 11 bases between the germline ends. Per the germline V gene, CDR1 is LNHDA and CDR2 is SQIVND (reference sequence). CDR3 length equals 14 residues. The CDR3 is CASREQVGTDTQYF. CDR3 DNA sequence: TGTGCCAGTAGAGAGCAGGTGGGCACAGATACGCAGTATTTT. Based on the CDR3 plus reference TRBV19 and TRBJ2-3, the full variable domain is DGGITQSPKYLFRKEGQNVTLSCEQNLNHDAMYWYRQDPGQGLRLIYYSQIVNDFQKGDIAEGYSVSREKKESFPLTVTSAQKNPTAFYLCASREQVGTDTQYFGPGTRLTVL.

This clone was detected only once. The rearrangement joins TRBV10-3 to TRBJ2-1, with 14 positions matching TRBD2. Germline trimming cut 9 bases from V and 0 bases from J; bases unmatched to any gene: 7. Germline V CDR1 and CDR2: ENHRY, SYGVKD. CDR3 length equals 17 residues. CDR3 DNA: TGTGCCATAGGGACTAGCGGGGGAAGAGGCTCCTACAATGAGCAGTTCTTC. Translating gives CAIGTSGGRGSYNEQFF.

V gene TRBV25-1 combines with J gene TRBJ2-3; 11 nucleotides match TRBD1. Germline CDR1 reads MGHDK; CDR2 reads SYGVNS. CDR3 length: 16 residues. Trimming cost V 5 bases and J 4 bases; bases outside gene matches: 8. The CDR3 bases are TGTGCCAGCAGTTCCTGGACAGGGGGCATCGCAGATACGCAGTATTTT. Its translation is CASSSWTGGIADTQYF.

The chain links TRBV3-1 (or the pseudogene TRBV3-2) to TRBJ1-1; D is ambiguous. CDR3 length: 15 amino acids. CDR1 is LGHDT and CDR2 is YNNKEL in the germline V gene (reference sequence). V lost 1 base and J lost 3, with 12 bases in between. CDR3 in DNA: TGTGCCAGCAGCCAAGCCAAGATTATTTACACTGAAGCTTTCTTT. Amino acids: CASSQAKIIYTEAFF.

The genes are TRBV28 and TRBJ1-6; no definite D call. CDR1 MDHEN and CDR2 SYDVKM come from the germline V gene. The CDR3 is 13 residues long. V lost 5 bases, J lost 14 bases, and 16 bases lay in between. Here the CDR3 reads CASSPPTLLALHF. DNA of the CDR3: TGTGCCAGCAGTCCACCAACCTTACTAGCCCTCCACTTT.

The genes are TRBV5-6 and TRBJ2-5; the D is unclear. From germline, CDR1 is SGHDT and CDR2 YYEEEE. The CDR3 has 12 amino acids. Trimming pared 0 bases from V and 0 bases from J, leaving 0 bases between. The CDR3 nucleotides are TGTGCCAGCAGCTTGGACCAAGAGACCCAGTACTTC. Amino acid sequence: CASSLDQETQYF. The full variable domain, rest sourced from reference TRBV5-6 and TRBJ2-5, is DAGVTQSPTHLIKTRGQQVTLRCSPKSGHDTVSWYQQALGQGPQFIFQYYEEEERQRGNFPDRFSGHQFPNYSSELNVNALLLGDSALYLCASSLDQETQYFGPGTRLLVL.

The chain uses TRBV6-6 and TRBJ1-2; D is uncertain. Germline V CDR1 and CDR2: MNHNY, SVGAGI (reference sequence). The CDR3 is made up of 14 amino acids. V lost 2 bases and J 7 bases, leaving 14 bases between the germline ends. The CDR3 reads CASSYPTPGSGYTF. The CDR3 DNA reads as TGTGCCAGCAGTTACCCCACTCCTGGGTCTGGCTACACCTTC.

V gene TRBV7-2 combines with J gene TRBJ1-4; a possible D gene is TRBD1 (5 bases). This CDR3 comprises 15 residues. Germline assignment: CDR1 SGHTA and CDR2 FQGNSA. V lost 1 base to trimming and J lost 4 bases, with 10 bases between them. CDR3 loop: CASSLDGTYNEKLFF. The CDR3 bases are TGTGCCAGCAGCTTAGATGGGACGTATAATGAAAAACTGTTTTTT.

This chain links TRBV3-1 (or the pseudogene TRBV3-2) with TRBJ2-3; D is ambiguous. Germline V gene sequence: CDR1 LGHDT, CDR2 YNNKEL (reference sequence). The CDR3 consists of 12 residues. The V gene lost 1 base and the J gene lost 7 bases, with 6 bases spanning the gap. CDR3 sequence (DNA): TGTGCCAGCAGCCAAGTGGTTAATACGCAGTATTTT. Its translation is CASSQVVNTQYF.

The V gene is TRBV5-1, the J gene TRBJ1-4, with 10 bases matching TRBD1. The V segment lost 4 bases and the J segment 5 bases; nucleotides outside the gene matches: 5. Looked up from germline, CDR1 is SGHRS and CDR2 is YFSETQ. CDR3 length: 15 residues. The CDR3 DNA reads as TGCGCCAGCAGCCCGGAGGGACAGGGGAATGAAAAACTGTTTTTT. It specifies CASSPEGQGNEKLFF.

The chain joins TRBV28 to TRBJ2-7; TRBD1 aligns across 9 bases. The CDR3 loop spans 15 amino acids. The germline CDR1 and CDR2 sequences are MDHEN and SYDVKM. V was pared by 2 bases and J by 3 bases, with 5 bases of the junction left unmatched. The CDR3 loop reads CASSLVGQGYYEQYF. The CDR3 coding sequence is TGTGCCAGCAGTTTAGTGGGACAGGGATACTACGAGCAGTACTTC.

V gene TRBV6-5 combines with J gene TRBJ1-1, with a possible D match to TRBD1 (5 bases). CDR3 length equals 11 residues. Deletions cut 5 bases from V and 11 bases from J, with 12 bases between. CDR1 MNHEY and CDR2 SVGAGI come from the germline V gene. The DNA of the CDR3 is TGTGCCAGCAGTCTCGGCAGGGAGGCTTTCTTT. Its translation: CASSLGREAFF.

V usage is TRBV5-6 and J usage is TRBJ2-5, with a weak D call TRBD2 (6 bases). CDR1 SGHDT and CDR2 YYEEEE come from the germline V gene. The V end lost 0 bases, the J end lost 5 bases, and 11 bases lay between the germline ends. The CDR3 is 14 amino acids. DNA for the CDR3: TGTGCCAGCAGCTTGGTGCGGGGCGGGGAGACCCAGTACTTC. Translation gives CASSLVRGGETQYF.

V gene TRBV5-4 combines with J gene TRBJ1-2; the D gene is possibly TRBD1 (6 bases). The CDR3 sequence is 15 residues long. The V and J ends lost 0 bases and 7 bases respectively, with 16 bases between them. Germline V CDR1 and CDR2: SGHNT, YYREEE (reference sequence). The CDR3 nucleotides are TGTGCCAGCAGCTTGGCGCCGGGGGCGGTTTCTGGCTACACCTTC. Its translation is CASSLAPGAVSGYTF.